This T cell receptor beta chain was sequenced in a study of brain T cells in children with intractable seizures. In regard to this clone: Its antigen is not known.

Clones were sequenced by immunoSEQ multiplex PCR, and TCRdb holds only the in-frame ones, with some missing. The sample yields over 95,000 clones, roughly 92% seen once. Study conclusions and caveats: HCMV serostatus was not known, and viral specificity came from CDR3 similarity only. Pre-surgery blood may have been undersampled, hiding some clones.

The sequenced cases were selected for having the highest brain T cell transcript signatures. At least one anti-epileptic drug was given before surgery. CDR1 is MNHEY, CDR2 SMNVEV, per germline (reference sequence). This CDR3 is built from 14 residues. Trimming removed 5 bases from V and 2 bases from J, with 11 bases in between. J is TRBJ2-3 and V is TRBV27; D unclear. The material was peripheral blood, obtained at surgery. This sequence was found in a boy under two years old with hemimegalencephaly and intractable seizures. CDR3 loop: CASSLLTSTDTQYF. Written as DNA, the CDR3 is TGTGCCAGCAGTCTACTTACCTCCACAGATACGCAGTATTTT.